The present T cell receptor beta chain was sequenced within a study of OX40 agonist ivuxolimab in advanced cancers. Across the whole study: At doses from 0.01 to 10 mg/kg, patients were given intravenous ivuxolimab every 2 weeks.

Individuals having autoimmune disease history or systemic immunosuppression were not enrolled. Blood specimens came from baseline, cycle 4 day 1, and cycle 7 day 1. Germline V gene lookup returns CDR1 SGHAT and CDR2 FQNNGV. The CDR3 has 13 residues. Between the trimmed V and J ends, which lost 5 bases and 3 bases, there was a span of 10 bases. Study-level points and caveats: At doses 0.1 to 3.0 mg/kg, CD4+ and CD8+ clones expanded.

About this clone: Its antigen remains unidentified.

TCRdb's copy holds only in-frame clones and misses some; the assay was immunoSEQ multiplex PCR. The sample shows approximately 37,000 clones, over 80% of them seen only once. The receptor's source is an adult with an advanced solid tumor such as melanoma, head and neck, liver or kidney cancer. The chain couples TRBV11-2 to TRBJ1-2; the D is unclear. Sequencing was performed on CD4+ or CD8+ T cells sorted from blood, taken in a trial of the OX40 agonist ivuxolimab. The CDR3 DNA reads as TGTGCCAGCAGCCGAGACAATGACTATGGCTACACCTTC. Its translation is CASSRDNDYGYTF.